The source of this T cell receptor beta chain is a study of human T cells and chemical hapten exposure. Overall study: Small differences in pooled library volume mainly drove the variation in TCR yields per sample.

Time point of the sample: patch test 1, 2 weeks after DPC sensitization. The sample's treatment: therapeutic diphenylcyclopropenone sensitization with weekly scalp DPC. From the RACE reads, TCRdb called clonotypes with MiXCR, one entry per CDR3 protein. The sample consists of 150,000 to 200,000 distinct CDR3 sequences, 13% to 15% of them appearing once. Germline assignment: CDR1 DFQATT and CDR2 SNEGSKA (reference sequence). V lost 6 bases, J lost 1 base, and 9 bases lay in between. This CDR3 contains 12 residues. The sample consisted of whole blood, taken in connection with sensitization to the hapten diphenylcyclopropenone (DPC). This chain joins TRBV20-1 and TRBJ1-2, with unresolved D. This clonotype was obtained from a woman aged 30 to 39 with alopecia areata. Some clones in this sample may be carry-over from other donors' samples. The CDR3 region has the DNA TGCAGTGCATCCACTGATAACTATGGCTACACCTTC. This translates into CSASTDNYGYTF.